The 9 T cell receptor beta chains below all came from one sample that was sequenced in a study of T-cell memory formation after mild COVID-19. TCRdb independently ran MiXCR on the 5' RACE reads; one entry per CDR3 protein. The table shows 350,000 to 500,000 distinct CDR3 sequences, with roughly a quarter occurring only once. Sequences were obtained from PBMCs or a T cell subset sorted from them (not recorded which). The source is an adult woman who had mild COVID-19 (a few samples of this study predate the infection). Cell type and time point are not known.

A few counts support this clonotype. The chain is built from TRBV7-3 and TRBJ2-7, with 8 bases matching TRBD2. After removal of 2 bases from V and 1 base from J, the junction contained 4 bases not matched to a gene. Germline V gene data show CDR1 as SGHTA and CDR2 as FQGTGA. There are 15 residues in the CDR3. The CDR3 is CASSLPGGRSYEQYF. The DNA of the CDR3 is TGTGCCAGCAGCTTACCGGGCGGGAGGTCCTACGAGCAGTACTTC.

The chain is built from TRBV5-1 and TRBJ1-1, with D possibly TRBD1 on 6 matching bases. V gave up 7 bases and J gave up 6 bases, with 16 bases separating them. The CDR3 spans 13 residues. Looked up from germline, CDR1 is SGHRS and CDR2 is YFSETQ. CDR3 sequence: CASGEGDLAEAFF. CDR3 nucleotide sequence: TGCGCCAGCGGGGAGGGGGATCTCGCTGAAGCTTTCTTT.

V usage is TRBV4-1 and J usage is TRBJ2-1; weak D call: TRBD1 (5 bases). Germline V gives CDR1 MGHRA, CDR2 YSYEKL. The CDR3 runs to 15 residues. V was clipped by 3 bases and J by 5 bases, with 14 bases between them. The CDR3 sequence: CASSQTDGLDNEQFF. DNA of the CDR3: TGCGCCAGCAGCCAGACAGATGGCCTCGACAATGAGCAGTTCTTC.

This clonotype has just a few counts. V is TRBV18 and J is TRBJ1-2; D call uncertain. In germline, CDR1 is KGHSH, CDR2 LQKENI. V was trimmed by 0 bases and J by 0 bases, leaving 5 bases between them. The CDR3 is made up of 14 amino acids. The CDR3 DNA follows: TGTGCCAGCTCACCACCTTCAGCTAACTATGGCTACACCTTC. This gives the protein CASSPPSANYGYTF.

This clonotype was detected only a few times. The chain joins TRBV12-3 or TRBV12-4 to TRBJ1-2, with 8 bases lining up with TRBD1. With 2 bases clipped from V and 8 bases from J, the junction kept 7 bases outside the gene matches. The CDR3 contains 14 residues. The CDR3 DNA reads TGTGCCAGCAGTTTATCGACAGGGGTGAGGGGCTACACCTTC. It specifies CASSLSTGVRGYTF.

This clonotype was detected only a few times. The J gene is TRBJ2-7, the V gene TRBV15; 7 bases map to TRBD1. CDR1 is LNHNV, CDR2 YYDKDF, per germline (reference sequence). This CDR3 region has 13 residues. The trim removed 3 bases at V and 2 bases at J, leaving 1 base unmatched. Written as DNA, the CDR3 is TGTGCCACCAGCAGGGGACAGACCTACGAGCAGTACTTC. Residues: CATSRGQTYEQYF.

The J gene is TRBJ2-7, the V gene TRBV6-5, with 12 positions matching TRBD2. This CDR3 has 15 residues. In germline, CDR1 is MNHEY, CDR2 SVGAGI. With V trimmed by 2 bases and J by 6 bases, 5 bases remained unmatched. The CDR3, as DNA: TGTGCCAGCAGTTACGCCGGACTAGCGGGAAGCGAGCAGTACTTC. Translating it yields CASSYAGLAGSEQYF.

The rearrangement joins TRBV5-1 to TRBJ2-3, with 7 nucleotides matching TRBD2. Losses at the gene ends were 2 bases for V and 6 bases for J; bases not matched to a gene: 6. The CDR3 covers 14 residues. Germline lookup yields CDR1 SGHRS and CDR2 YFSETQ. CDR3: CASSLGRVMDTQYF. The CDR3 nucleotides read TGCGCCAGCAGCTTAGGGAGGGTAATGGATACGCAGTATTTT. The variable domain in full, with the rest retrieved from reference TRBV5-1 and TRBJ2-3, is KAGVTQTPRYLIKTRGQQVTLSCSPISGHRSVSWYQQTPGQGLQFLFEYFSETQRNKGNFPGRFSGRQFSNSRSEMNVSTLELGDSALYLCASSLGRVMDTQYFGPGTRLTVL.

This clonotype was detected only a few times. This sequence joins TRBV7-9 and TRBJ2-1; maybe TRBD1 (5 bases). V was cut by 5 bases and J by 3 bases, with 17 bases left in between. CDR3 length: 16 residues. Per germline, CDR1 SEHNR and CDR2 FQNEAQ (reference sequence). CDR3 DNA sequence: TGTGCCAGCAGCCCAAGACTCCAAGGGGTCTACAATGAGCAGTTCTTC. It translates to CASSPRLQGVYNEQFF.